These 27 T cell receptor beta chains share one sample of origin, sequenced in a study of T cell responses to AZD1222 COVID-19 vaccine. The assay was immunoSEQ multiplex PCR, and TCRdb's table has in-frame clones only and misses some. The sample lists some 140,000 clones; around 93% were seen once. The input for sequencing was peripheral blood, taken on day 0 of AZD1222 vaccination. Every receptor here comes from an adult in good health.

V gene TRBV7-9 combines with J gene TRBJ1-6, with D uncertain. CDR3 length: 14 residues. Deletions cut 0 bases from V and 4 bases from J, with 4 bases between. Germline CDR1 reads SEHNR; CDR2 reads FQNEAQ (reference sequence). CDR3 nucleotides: TGTGCCAGCAGCTTAGCAGGATATAATTCACCCCTCCACTTT. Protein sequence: CASSLAGYNSPLHF.

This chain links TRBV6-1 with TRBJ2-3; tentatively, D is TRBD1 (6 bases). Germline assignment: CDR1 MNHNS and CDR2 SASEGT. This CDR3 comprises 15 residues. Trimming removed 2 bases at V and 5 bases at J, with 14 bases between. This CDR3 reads CASSERQKGGDTQYF. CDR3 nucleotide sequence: TGTGCCAGCAGTGAACGACAGAAAGGGGGAGATACGCAGTATTTT.

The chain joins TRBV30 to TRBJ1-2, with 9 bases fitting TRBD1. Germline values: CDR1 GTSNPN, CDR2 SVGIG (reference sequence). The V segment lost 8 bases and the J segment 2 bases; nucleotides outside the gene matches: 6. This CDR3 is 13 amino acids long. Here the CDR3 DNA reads TGTGCCCGCGGGACAGGGCGAAACTATGGCTACACCTTC. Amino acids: CARGTGRNYGYTF.

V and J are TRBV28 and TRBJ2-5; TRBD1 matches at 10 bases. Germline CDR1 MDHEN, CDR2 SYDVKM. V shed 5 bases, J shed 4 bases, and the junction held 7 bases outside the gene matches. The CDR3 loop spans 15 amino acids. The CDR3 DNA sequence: TGTGCCAGCAGTACCCTAGACAGGGGGCGAGAGACCCAGTACTTC. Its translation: CASSTLDRGRETQYF.

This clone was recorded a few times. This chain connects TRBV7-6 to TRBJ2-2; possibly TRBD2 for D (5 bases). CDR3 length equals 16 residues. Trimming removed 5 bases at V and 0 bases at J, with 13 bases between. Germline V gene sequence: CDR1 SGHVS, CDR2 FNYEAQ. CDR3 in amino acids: CASSPQAAANTGELFF. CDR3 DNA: TGTGCCAGCAGCCCTCAGGCAGCGGCGAACACCGGGGAGCTGTTTTTT.

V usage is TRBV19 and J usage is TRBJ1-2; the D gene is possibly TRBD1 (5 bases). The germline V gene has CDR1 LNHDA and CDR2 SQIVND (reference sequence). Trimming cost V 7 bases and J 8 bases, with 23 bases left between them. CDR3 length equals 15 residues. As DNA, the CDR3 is TGTGCCAGTAACATATCCCCGGACAAGGTTATCGGCTACACCTTC. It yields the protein CASNISPDKVIGYTF.

CDR3 in DNA: TGTGCCAGCGGCATGCGTGGATTCTTTAATGAGCAGTTCTTC. This encodes CASGMRGFFNEQFF. This rearrangement joins TRBV28 to TRBJ2-1; D not certain. CDR1 and CDR2 (germline): MDHEN, SYDVKM. The CDR3 sequence is 14 residues long. V shed 8 bases and J shed 7 bases, with 18 bases lying between them.

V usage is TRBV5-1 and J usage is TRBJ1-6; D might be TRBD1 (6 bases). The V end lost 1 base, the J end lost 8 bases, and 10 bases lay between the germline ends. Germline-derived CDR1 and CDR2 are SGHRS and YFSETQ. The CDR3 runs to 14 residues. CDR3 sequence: CASSLTGYDSPLHF. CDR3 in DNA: TGCGCCAGCAGCTTGACAGGGTACGATTCACCCCTCCACTTT.

CDR3 protein: CASSGGGWGADNEQFF. The CDR3 nucleotides are TGTGCCAGCAGCGGGGGCGGTTGGGGGGCGGACAATGAGCAGTTCTTC. This chain joins TRBV7-6 and TRBJ2-1; D is perhaps TRBD1 or TRBD2 (6 bases each). There are 16 residues in the CDR3. Trimming stripped 5 bases from V and 5 bases from J, with 19 bases between. Germline V CDR1 and CDR2: SGHVS, FNYEAQ.

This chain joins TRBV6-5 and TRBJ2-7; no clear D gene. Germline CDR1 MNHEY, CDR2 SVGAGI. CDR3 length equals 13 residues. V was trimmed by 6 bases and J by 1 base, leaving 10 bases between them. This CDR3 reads CASRPSLSYEQYF. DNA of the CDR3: TGTGCCAGCAGGCCAAGCCTATCCTACGAGCAGTACTTC.

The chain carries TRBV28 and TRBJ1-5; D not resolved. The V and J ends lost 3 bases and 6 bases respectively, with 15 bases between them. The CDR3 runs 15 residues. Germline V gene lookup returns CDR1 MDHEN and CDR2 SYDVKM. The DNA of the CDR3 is TGTGCCAGCAGTTTTCGTCGGTATTTAATTCAGCCCCAGCATTTT. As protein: CASSFRRYLIQPQHF.

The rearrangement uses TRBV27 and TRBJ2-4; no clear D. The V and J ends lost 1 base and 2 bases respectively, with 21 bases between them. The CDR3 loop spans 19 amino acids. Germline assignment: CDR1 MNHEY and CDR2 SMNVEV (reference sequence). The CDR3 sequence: CASSLFAYTTPGSKNIQYF. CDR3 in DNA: TGTGCCAGCAGTTTATTCGCCTACACAACCCCAGGTTCCAAAAACATTCAGTACTTC.

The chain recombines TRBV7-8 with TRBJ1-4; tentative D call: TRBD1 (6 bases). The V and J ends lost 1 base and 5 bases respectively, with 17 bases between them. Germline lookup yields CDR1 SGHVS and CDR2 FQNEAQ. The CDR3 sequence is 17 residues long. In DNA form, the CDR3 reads TGTGCCAGCAGCTTAGGCGGCAGGGGCGGGGAAAATGAAAAACTGTTTTTT. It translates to CASSLGGRGGENEKLFF.

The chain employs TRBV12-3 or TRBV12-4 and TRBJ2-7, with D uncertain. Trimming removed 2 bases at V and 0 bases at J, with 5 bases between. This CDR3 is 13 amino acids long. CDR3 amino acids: CASSLRSSYEQYF. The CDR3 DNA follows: TGTGCCAGCAGTTTAAGAAGCTCCTACGAGCAGTACTTC.

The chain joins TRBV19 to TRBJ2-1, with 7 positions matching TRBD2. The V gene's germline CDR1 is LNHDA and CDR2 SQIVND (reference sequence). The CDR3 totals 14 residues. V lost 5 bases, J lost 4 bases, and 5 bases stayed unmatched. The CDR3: CASSGQRGYNEQFF. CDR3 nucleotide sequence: TGTGCCAGTAGTGGCCAGCGGGGTTACAATGAGCAGTTCTTC.

The CDR3 DNA sequence: TGTGCCAGCAGTTACATCCGACAAGGGACATACAATGAGCAGTTCTTC. Amino acids: CASSYIRQGTYNEQFF. The chain couples TRBV6-2 or TRBV6-3 to TRBJ2-1; weak D call: TRBD1 (6 bases). This CDR3 contains 16 residues. CDR1 is MNHEY and CDR2 is SVGEGT in the germline V gene. Trimming pared 2 bases from V and 4 bases from J, leaving 15 bases between.

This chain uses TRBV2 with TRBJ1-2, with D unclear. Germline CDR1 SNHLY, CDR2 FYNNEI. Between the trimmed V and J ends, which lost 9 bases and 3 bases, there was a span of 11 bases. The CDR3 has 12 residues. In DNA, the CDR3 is TGTGCCAGTTTGGGGTTCGACTATGGCTACACCTTC. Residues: CASLGFDYGYTF.

CDR3 sequence: CASSSLLGNTIYF. The CDR3 DNA reads as TGTGCCAGCAGCAGCCTGTTGGGAAACACCATATATTTT. The chain couples TRBV11-3 to TRBJ1-3; D is unclear. Germline lookup yields CDR1 SGHNT and CDR2 YENEEA. V was shortened by 5 bases and J by 4 bases, with 9 bases between the two germline ends. The CDR3 consists of 13 residues.

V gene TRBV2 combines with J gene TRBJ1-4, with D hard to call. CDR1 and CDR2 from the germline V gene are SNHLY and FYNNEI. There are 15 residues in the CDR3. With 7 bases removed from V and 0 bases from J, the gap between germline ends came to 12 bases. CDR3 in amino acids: CASKVVPATNEKLFF. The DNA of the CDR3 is TGTGCCAGCAAGGTCGTGCCTGCAACTAATGAAAAACTGTTTTTT.

CDR3 in amino acids: CASSELIRRSNSPLHF. The CDR3 nucleotides are TGTGCCAGCAGTGAATTAATTCGCAGAAGTAATTCACCCCTCCACTTT. This rearrangement joins TRBV2 to TRBJ1-6; D is ambiguous. The CDR3 is 16 amino acids. V lost 2 bases and J lost 6, with 14 bases in between. The germline CDR1 and CDR2 sequences are SNHLY and FYNNEI.

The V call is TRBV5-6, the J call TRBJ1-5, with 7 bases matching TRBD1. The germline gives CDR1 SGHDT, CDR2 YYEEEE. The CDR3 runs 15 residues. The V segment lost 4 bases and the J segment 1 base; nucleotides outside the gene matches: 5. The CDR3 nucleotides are TGTGCCAGCAGCACAAGGACAGGCAGCAATCAGCCCCAGCATTTT. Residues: CASSTRTGSNQPQHF.

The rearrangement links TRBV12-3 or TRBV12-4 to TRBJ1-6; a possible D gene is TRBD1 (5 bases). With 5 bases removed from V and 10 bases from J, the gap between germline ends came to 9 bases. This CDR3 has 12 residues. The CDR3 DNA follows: TGTGCCAGCAGTAGGGGTGGATCACCCCTCCACTTT. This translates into CASSRGGSPLHF.

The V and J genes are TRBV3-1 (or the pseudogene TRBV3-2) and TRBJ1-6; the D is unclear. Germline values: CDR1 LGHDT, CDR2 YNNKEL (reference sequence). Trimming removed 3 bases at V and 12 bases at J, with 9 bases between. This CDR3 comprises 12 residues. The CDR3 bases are TGTGCCAGCAGCCATAGGTCTGGACCCCTCCACTTT. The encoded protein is CASSHRSGPLHF.

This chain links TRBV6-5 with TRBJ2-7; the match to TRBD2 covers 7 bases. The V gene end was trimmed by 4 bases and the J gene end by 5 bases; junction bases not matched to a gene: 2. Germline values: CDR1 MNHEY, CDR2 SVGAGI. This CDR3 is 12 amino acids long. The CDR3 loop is CASSSRGDEQYF. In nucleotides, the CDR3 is TGTGCCAGCAGTTCCCGGGGGGACGAGCAGTACTTC.

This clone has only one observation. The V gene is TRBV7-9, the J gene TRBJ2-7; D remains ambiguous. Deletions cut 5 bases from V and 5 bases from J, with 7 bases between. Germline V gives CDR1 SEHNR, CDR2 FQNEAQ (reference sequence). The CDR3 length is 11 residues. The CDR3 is CASSLTHEQYF. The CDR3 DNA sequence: TGTGCCAGCAGCCTTACTCACGAGCAGTACTTC.

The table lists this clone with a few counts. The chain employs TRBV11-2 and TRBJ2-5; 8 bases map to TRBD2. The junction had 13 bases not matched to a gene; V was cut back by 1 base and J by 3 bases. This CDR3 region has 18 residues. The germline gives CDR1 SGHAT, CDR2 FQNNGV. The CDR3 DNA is TGTGCCAGCAGCTTAGGCGCCCCAGGGCGGGAGGATGAAGAGACCCAGTACTTC. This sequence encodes CASSLGAPGREDEETQYF.

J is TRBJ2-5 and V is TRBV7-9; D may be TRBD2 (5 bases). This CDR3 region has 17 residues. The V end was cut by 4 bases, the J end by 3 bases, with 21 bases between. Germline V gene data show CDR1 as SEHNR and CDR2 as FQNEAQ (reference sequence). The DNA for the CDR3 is TGTGCCAGCAGCTCTATCCCGCCCGGGAAGGGCGAAGAGACCCAGTACTTC. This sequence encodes CASSSIPPGKGEETQYF. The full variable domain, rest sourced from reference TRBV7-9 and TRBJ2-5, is DTGVSQNPRHKITKRGQNVTFRCDPISEHNRLYWYRQTLGQGPEFLTYFQNEAQLEKSRLLSDRFSAERPKGSFSTLEIQRTEQGDSAMYLCASSSIPPGKGEETQYFGPGTRLLVL.